One and the same sample provided the 5 T cell receptor beta chains below, sequenced in a study of T cells in Graves' hyperthyroidism and ophthalmopathy. The investigators amplified TCR beta CDR3 regions from RNA transcripts. First-round RT-PCR with HTBI primers amplified the TCR CDR3 region. TCRdb reanalysed the multiplex PCR reads using MiXCR and keeps one entry per CDR3 protein. The table has hundreds of thousands of distinct CDR3 sequences, 38% seen once. The sample taken for sequencing was blood. These receptors all come from a man in his late teens or twenties with Graves' hyperthyroidism.

This clonotype came up a few times. The chain joins TRBV19 to TRBJ1-1; TRBD1 matches at 9 bases. This CDR3 spans 13 amino acids. The V and J ends lost 9 bases and 10 bases, in that order; junction bases with no gene match: 12. Germline V gene data show CDR1 as LNHDA and CDR2 as SQIVND (reference sequence). CDR3 nucleotide sequence: TGTGCCAGCAACCCCGGGACAGGGTGGGGAGCTTTCTTT. Translation: CASNPGTGWGAFF.

The gene calls are TRBV7-2 and TRBJ2-7; TRBD2 might be the D (5 bases). Germline CDR1 SGHTA, CDR2 FQGNSA. This CDR3 region has 16 residues. V lost 5 bases to trimming and J lost 1 base, with 18 bases between them. The CDR3 nucleotides read TGTGCCAGCAGCCCGTCGGAGGCCCACGCATCCTACGAGCAGTACTTC. As protein: CASSPSEAHASYEQYF.

This clonotype was detected a few times. The V and J genes are TRBV2 and TRBJ2-2, with D possibly TRBD2 on 5 matching bases. The CDR3 length is 18 residues. The germline V gene has CDR1 SNHLY and CDR2 FYNNEI. The germline V and J ends were trimmed by 7 bases and 0 bases, with 21 bases remaining between them. In DNA form, the CDR3 reads TGTGCCAGCACCCCAACTCCCCGTCGGGGAGCGAACACCGGGGAGCTGTTTTTT. Its translation is CASTPTPRRGANTGELFF.

This clonotype was seen repeatedly, ten times or more. The chain combines TRBV19 with TRBJ1-2, with D perhaps matching TRBD1 (6 bases). The V and J ends lost 5 bases and 4 bases respectively, with 11 bases between them. Per germline, CDR1 LNHDA and CDR2 SQIVND (reference sequence). This CDR3 comprises 13 residues. The CDR3 loop is CASSWGAAYGYTF. The CDR3 DNA reads as TGTGCCAGTAGTTGGGGGGCAGCCTATGGCTACACCTTC.

The chain is built from TRBV29-1 and TRBJ1-1, with D perhaps matching TRBD1 (5 bases). The germline V gene encodes CDR1 SQVTM and CDR2 ANQGSEA. The CDR3 extends over 12 amino acids. With 7 bases removed from V and 7 bases from J, the gap between germline ends came to 16 bases. CDR3 bases: TGCAGCGCTGGGACGGGGGGAGGTGAAGCTTTCTTT. As protein: CSAGTGGGEAFF.